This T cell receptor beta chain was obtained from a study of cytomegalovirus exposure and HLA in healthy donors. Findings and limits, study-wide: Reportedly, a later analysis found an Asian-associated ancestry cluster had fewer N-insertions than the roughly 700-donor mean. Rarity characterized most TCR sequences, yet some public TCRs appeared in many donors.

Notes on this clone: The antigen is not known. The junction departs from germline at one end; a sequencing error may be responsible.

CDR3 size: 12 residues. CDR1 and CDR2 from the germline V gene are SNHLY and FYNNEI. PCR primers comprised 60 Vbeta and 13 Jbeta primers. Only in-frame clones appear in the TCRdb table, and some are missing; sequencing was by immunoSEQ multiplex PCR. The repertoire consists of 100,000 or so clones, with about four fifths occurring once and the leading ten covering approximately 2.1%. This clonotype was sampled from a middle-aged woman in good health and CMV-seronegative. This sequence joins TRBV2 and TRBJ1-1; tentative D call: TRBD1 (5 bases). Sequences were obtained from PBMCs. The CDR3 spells CASREGRVVAFF. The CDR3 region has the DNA TGTGCCAGCAGGGAAGGCAGGGTGGTAGCTTTCTTT.